This TCR beta chain was identified during a study of tissue T cells after allogeneic stem cell transplantation. J lost 4 bases, V lost 1 base, and 2 bases had no gene match. Looked up from germline, CDR1 is GKSSPN and CDR2 is SITVG. The CDR3 totals 13 residues. Profiling relied on immunoSEQ multiplex PCR, and the TCRdb table lists in-frame clones only, not all of them. The sample includes approximately 47,000 clones, around 70% of them seen just once. Comment on this clone: Gene names are the mouse ones. The read ends 1 residue early relative to the CDR3; the germline J gene fills the gap.

J is TRBJ1-1 and V is TRBV31; TRBD1 aligns across 8 bases. Sequencing was performed on sorted cells pooled from one or two spleens. This TCR came from a pool of C57BL/6 mice in good health. CDR3 bases read: TGTGCCTGGAGTCGGACAGGGTTCACAGAAGTCTTC. It is translated as CAWSRTGFTEVF. The complete CDR3 reads CAWSRTGFTEVFF.